A single T cell receptor (beta chain) is shown here with its context. Its antigen is unidentified. This entry comes from a study of cytotoxic CD8 clonotypes in ibrutinib-treated CLL. Across the whole study: Mean values per sample were 255,043 productive templates and about 94,000 productive rearrangements.

Method: immunoSEQ multiplex PCR; TCRdb's copy keeps in-frame clones and lacks some. This sample has some 200,000 clones, with 70% found just once. The CDR3 consists of 16 residues. V lost 6 bases to trimming and J lost 4 bases, with 18 bases between them. Germline CDR1 and CDR2: SNHLY and FYNNEI. Study results and limitations: Clonality climbed at ibrutinib response, then dropped toward baseline at progression. Shared public clonotypes were rare, and on treatment they either got smaller or stayed the same. Sampling times (in sustained-remission versus progressing patients) were not the same.

This TCR was sampled from a human donor with chronic lymphocytic leukemia. Sequencing was performed on PBMCs, taken after 12 months of ibrutinib treatment. This chain joins TRBV2 and TRBJ2-2; D perhaps matches TRBD2 (6 bases). The CDR3 DNA reads as TGTGCCAGCAGGCTTGGGGGGTTGCAATTCACCGGGGAGCTGTTTTTT. Its translation: CASRLGGLQFTGELFF. The variable domain in full, completed from reference TRBV2 and TRBJ2-2, reads EPEVTQTPSHQVTQMGQEVILRCVPISNHLYFYWYRQILGQKVEFLVSFYNNEISEKSEIFDDQFSVERPDGSNFTLKIRSTKLEDSAMYFCASRLGGLQFTGELFFGEGSRLTVL.